This TCR beta chain was documented in a study of blood T cells in healthy people across ages. Study-wide background: For every two T cells, template switching captured about one barcoded beta molecule.

This clonotype showed up just a few times. Its antigen is unidentified. General study points: The recorded TCR beta diversity per million T cells decreased in a roughly linear manner with age.

Primed by a sample-barcoded 5' primer and a J-beta primer mix, a second PCR proceeded for about 6 to 12 cycles. TCRdb recomputed calls from the 5' RACE reads with MiXCR, one row per CDR3 protein. The data hold about 800,000 distinct CDR3 sequences, with about 62% observed a single time. From germline, CDR1 is SGHTA and CDR2 FQGNSA. V lost 5 bases and J 5 bases, leaving 11 bases between the germline ends. CDR3 length: 13 residues. The rearrangement uses TRBV7-2 and TRBJ2-3, with no clear D. The sample consisted of blood. The TCR originated in a man between 25 and 39 years old in good health. The CDR3 coding sequence is TGTGCCAGCAGCCCAAGGTGGATAGATACGCAGTATTTT. Its translation is CASSPRWIDTQYF. The whole variable domain, filled in from reference TRBV7-2 and TRBJ2-3, reads GAGVSQSPSNKVTEKGKDVELRCDPISGHTALYWYRQSLGQGLEFLIYFQGNSAPDKSGLPSDRFSAERTGGSVSTLTIQRTQQEDSAVYLCASSPRWIDTQYFGPGTRLTVL.